These T cell receptor beta chains were read from a single sample in a study of blood T cell repertoires in COVID-19. The assay was immunoSEQ multiplex PCR, and TCRdb's table has in-frame clones only and misses some. This sample has roughly 80,000 clones, with around 90% found just once. The sample taken for sequencing was peripheral blood. Source of these receptors: a human donor in a cohort sampled during active COVID-19. Each CDR3 is given with its conserved first and last residue.

J: TRBJ2-7; V: TRBV6-5; CDR3: CASTGQPYEQYF
J: TRBJ2-3; V: TRBV7-9; CDR3: CASSFGLAGGPVHF
J: TRBJ2-3; V: TRBV5-4; CDR3: CASRTGTSTDTQYF
J: TRBJ2-1; V: TRBV4-1; CDR3: CASSQDPGQGFREQFF
J: TRBJ2-3; V: TRBV29-1; CDR3: CSSGLRTDTQYF
J: TRBJ1-2; V: TRBV29-1; CDR3: CSVGGRGGVGGYTF
J: TRBJ2-3; V: TRBV3-1/TRBV3-2; CDR3: CASSLLLSSGGTQYF
J: TRBJ1-1; V: TRBV7-9; CDR3: CASSYTGFTEAFF
J: TRBJ1-1; V: TRBV7-6; CDR3: CASSLKGVNTEAFF
J: TRBJ1-1; V: TRBV5-1; CDR3: CASMQTGENTEAFF
J: TRBJ2-4; V: TRBV11-2; CDR3: CASSLGQGVKNIQYF
J: TRBJ2-1; V: TRBV6-6; CDR3: CASIGTGSYNEQFF
J: TRBJ2-7; V: TRBV2; CDR3: CASSGRRQVDEQYF
J: TRBJ1-4; V: TRBV19; CDR3: CASSTNGHHQFF
J: TRBJ2-3; V: TRBV9; CDR3: CASSVRPGTDTQYF
J: TRBJ2-7; V: TRBV6-5; CDR3: CASNFVRTASYEQYF
J: TRBJ1-6; V: TRBV6-5; CDR3: CASSYSLAEGSSPLHF
J: TRBJ2-6; V: TRBV27; CDR3: CASSSRAGDGANVLTF
J: TRBJ2-2; V: TRBV30; CDR3: CAWTKRQGGSTGELFF
J: TRBJ2-4; V: TRBV9; CDR3: CASSVGENIQYF
J: TRBJ2-5; V: TRBV18; CDR3: CASSRDRVGETQYF
J: TRBJ2-3; V: TRBV7-9; CDR3: CASSYPYLGAGTDTQYF
J: TRBJ1-2; V: TRBV20-1; CDR3: CSASDLSQGTYGYTF
J: TRBJ2-3; V: TRBV7-6; CDR3: CASSLGPGAGVDTQYF
J: TRBJ1-1; V: TRBV2; CDR3: CASKQGGTEAFF
J: TRBJ1-3; V: TRBV6-5; CDR3: CASSYSIGSSGNTIYF
J: TRBJ2-3; V: TRBV27; CDR3: CASSSLAGGRADTQYF
J: TRBJ1-5; V: TRBV4-1; CDR3: CASSQQPSGSQPQHF
J: TRBJ1-5; V: TRBV24-1; CDR3: CATSDPRGQGANGPQHF
J: TRBJ1-6; V: TRBV11-2; CDR3: CASSLLGGFGSDSPLHF
J: TRBJ2-3; V: TRBV27; CDR3: CASSLSWGLPVTDTQYF
J: TRBJ2-2; V: TRBV4-1; CDR3: CASSPPRSRRGRDTGELFF
J: TRBJ2-3; V: TRBV30; CDR3: CAWERTDTQYF
J: TRBJ1-1; V: TRBV6-5; CDR3: CASAEHTRVNTEAFF
J: TRBJ2-2; V: TRBV7-8; CDR3: CASSGTGYTGELFF
J: TRBJ2-7; V: TRBV7-2; CDR3: CASSLDSREGPGGYF
J: TRBJ1-2; V: TRBV27; CDR3: CASSLSSGGLNYGYTF